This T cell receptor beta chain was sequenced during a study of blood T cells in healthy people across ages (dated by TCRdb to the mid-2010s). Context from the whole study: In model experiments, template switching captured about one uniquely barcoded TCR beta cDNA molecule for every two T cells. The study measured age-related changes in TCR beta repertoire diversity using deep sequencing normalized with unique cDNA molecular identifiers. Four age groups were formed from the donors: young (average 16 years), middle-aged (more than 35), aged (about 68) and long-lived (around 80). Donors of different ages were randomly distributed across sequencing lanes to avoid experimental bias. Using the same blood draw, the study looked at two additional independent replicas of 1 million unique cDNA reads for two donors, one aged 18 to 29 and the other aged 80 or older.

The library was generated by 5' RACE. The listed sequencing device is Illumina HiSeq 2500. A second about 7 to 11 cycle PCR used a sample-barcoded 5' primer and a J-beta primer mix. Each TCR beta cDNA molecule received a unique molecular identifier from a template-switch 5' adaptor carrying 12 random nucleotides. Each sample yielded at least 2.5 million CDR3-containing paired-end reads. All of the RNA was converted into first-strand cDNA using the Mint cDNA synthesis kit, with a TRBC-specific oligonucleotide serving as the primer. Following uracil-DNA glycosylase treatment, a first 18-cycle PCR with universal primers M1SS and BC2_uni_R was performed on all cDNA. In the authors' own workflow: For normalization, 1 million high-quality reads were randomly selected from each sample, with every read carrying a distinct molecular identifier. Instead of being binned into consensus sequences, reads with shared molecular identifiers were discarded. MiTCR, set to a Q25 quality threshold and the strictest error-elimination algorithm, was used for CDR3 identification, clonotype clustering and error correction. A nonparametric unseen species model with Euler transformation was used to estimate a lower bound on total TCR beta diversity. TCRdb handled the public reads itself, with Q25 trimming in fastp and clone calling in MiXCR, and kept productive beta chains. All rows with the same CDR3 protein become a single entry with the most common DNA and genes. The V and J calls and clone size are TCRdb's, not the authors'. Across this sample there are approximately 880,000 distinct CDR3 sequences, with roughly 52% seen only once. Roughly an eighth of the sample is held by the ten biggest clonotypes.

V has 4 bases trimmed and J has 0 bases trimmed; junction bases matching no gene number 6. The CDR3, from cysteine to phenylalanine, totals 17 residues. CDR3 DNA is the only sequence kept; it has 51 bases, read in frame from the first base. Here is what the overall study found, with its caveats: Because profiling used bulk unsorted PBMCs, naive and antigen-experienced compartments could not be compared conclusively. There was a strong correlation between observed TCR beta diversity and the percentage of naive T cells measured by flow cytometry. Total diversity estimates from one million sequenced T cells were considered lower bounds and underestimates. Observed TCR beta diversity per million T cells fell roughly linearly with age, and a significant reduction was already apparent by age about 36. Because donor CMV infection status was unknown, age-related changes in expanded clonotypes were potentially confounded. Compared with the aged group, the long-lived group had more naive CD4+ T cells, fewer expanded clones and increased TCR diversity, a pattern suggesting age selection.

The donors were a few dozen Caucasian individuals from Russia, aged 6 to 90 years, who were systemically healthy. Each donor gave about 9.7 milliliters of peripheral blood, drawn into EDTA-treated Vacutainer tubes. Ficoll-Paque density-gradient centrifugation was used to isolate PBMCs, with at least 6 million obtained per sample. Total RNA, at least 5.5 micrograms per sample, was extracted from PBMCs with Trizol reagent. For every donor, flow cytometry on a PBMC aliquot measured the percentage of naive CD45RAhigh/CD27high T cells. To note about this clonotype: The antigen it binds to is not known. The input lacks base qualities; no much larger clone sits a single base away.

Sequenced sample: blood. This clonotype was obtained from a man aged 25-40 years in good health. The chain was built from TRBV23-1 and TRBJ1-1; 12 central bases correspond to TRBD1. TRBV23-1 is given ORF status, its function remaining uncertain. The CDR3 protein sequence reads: CASSRRDRGQMNTEAFF. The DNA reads TGCGCCAGCAGTCGTAGGGACAGGGGGCAAATGAACACTGAAGCTTTCTTT.